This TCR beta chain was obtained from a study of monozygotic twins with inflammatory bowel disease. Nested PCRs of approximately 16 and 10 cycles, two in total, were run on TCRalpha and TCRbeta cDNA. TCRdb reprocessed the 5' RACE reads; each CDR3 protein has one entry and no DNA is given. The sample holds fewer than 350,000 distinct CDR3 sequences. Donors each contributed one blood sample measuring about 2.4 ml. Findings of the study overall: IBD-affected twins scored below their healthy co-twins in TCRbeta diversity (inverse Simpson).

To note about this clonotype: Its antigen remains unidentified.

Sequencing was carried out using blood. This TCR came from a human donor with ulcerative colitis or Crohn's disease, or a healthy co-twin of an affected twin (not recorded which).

CDR3 loop: CASSYSGDYGYTF. The chain has TRBV6-5 and TRBJ1-2. Germline CDR1 is MNHEY and CDR2 is SVGAGI. The CDR3 sequence is 13 residues long.